What follows are 3 T cell receptor beta chains derived from one specimen sequenced in a study of blood T cell repertoires in COVID-19. Repertoires were generated with immunoSEQ multiplex PCR, while TCRdb's copy carries only in-frame clones and drops some. The top ten hold about 1.4% of the sample, which has about 410,000 clones, around nine tenths seen once. Source material: peripheral blood. All receptors come from a woman between 40 and 50 years old with COVID-19, enrolled during active disease.

This sequence joins TRBV27 and TRBJ1-4; 10 bases agree with TRBD1. Germline V gene lookup returns CDR1 MNHEY and CDR2 SMNVEV (reference sequence). This CDR3 region has 16 residues. V was pared by 0 bases and J by 7 bases, with 5 bases of the junction left unmatched. The chain's CDR3 is CASSLSRQGASEKLFF. CDR3 sequence (DNA): TGTGCCAGCAGTTTATCCCGACAGGGGGCGAGTGAAAAACTGTTTTTT.

The chain employs TRBV7-9 and TRBJ2-1; possibly TRBD2 for D (5 bases). The CDR3 runs 16 residues. From germline, CDR1 is SEHNR and CDR2 FQNEAQ (reference sequence). Trimming stripped 5 bases from V and 2 bases from J, with 16 bases between. The CDR3 region has the DNA TGTGCCAGCAGCCTCATAGCGTCCGTTCCCTACAATGAGCAGTTCTTC. The encoded protein is CASSLIASVPYNEQFF.

This chain joins TRBV12-3 or TRBV12-4 and TRBJ1-1; no firm D call. Between the trimmed V and J ends, which lost 5 bases and 4 bases, there was a span of 11 bases. The CDR3 contains 13 residues. CDR3 sequence reads: CASSPTPFTEAFF. The CDR3 DNA reads as TGTGCCAGCAGTCCTACCCCTTTCACTGAAGCTTTCTTT.